The rows below give T cell receptor beta chains drawn from one sample of a study of regulatory T cells in long-lasting Graves disease. TCRdb recomputed calls from the multiplex PCR reads with MiXCR, one row per CDR3 protein. Found here are approximately 400,000 distinct CDR3 sequences, 15% to 17% of them singletons; the top ten hold about 24%. The sample here was peripheral blood mononuclear cells (PBMCs), taken at new diagnosis, from a patient treated with antithyroid drugs. The source of these receptors is a female donor with Graves disease. Each CDR3 is given with its conserved first and last residue. D genes are given only for firm matches. The size entry is marked missing in some rows and otherwise reads once, few, many or a size class.

j_call d_call clone_size v_call cdr3_nt cdr3_aa
TRBJ2-1 TRBD2 many TRBV5-1 TGCGCCAGCAGCGGCAGCCCGGGGGGATACAATGAGCAGTTCTTC CASSGSPGGYNEQFF
TRBJ2-1 TRBD2 few TRBV7-9 TGTGCCAGCAGCTTAGGATCTAGCGGGAGGGGGAGCTACAATGAGCAGTTCTTC CASSLGSSGRGSYNEQFF
TRBJ1-2 - few TRBV28 TGTGCCACCGCAACGAACTATGGCTACACCTTC CATATNYGYTF
TRBJ1-3 TRBD1 few TRBV11-2 TGTGCCAGCAACAGGGGAGTTTACTCTGGAAACACCATATATTTT CASNRGVYSGNTIYF
TRBJ1-6 - - TRBV20-1 TGCAGTGCTAGCCACGCGCAGGCATATAATTCACCCCTCCACTTT CSASHAQAYNSPLHF
TRBJ2-6 TRBD2 - TRBV29-1 TGCAGCGTTCCGGGACTAGCGGGAGGGCCGTCGGGGGCCAACGTCCTGACTTTC CSVPGLAGGPSGANVLTF
TRBJ2-5 TRBD2 many TRBV11-2 TGTGCCAGCTCACCAGCGGGGTTACCTGGTCAAGAGACCCAGTACTTC CASSPAGLPGQETQYF
TRBJ1-2 - - TRBV4-2 TGTGCCAGCAGCCAAGACCTTTCGGATGGCTACACCTTC CASSQDLSDGYTF
TRBJ2-1 - - TRBV4-1 TGCGCCAGCAGCCAAGTTGATACGATAGGGGTCGCCTACAATGAGCAGTTCTTC CASSQVDTIGVAYNEQFF
TRBJ2-2 - - TRBV6-4 TGTGCCAGCAGTTTTTCCGGGCCAAACACCGGGGAGCTGTTTTTT CASSFSGPNTGELFF
TRBJ2-1 - - TRBV24-1 TGTGCCACCAGTGACGGGGTGATCTCCTACAATGAGCAGTTCTTC CATSDGVISYNEQFF
TRBJ1-4 - many TRBV20-1 TGCAGTGCTAGCGATCCAGGGAATGAAAAACTGTTTTTT CSASDPGNEKLFF
TRBJ2-3 - many TRBV9 TGTGCCAGCAGCGTAGACGGGGCTTCCCCCACAGATACGCAGTATTTT CASSVDGASPTDTQYF
TRBJ2-5 TRBD1 few TRBV4-1 TGCGCCAGCAGTCCCGAACAGGGGCCCCTAGAGACCCAGTACTTC CASSPEQGPLETQYF
TRBJ1-2 TRBD1 many TRBV5-5 TGTGCCAGCAGCGTGTCGGGACAGGGGGATGGCTACACCTTC CASSVSGQGDGYTF
TRBJ2-7 - many TRBV6-1 TGTGCCAGCAGTCCGACGACAGGAATTACCTACGAGCAGTACTTC CASSPTTGITYEQYF
TRBJ2-1 TRBD1 few TRBV24-1 TGTGCCACCAGTGATTACGGGACAGACCTTGACAATGAGCAGTTCTTC CATSDYGTDLDNEQFF
TRBJ1-1 TRBD1 few TRBV7-9 TGTGCCAGCAGTCCCGGGACAGGGGGATGGACTGAAGCTTTCTTT CASSPGTGGWTEAFF
TRBJ1-1 TRBD1 few TRBV19 TGTGCCAGTAGTATCAAGGCCGGGGACAGGGGACCGAACACTGAAGCTTTCTTT CASSIKAGDRGPNTEAFF
TRBJ2-5 - few TRBV28 TGTGCCAGCAGTAATAGTAGGGAGACCCAGTACTTC CASSNSRETQYF
TRBJ1-3 - many TRBV5-1 TGCGCCAGCAGCTACGGAAACACCATATATTTT CASSYGNTIYF
TRBJ2-3 TRBD2 - TRBV27 TGTGCCAGCAGTTGGGACGGGAGGGCCGGGACAGATACGCAGTATTTT CASSWDGRAGTDTQYF
TRBJ2-1 TRBD1 few TRBV18 TGTGCCAGCTCAGCAGACAGGGGCTACAATGAGCAGTTCTTC CASSADRGYNEQFF
TRBJ1-2 - many TRBV15 TGTGCCACCAGCACCGACACAGGGACGGGTTTCTATGGCTACACCTTC CATSTDTGTGFYGYTF
TRBJ1-1 - many TRBV19 TGTGCCAGTAGTATAGCCTGGGGGTTAAACACTGAAGCTTTCTTT CASSIAWGLNTEAFF
TRBJ2-3 TRBD2 few TRBV3-1 TGTGCCAGCAGCCAAGGAGTAGCGGGGGCCCGCACAGATACGCAGTATTTT CASSQGVAGARTDTQYF
TRBJ1-4 - many TRBV24-1 TGTGCCACCAGTGATTTTTCGGCAGGGGCTGAAAAACTGTTTTTT CATSDFSAGAEKLFF
TRBJ2-5 TRBD2 many TRBV11-1 TGTGCCAGCAGCTTCGTAATAGCGGGGCTACAAGAGACCCAGTACTTC CASSFVIAGLQETQYF
TRBJ2-7 TRBD1 many TRBV27 TGTGCCAGCAGTTATCGGGGACAGGGGGCAGGATTCGTCTACGAGCAGTACTTC CASSYRGQGAGFVYEQYF
TRBJ1-5 - many TRBV24-1 TGTGCCACCAGTGAAGGCATCGGGCAGGGAGATCAGCCCCAGCATTTT CATSEGIGQGDQPQHF
TRBJ2-5 TRBD2 many TRBV9 TGTGCCAGCAGCGCGGGGACTAGCGGGGCACTAGACCAGTACTTC CASSAGTSGALDQYF
TRBJ2-2 TRBD2 many TRBV11-2 TGTGCCAGCAGCCCACGACTAGCGGGAGGCACCGGGGAGCTGTTTTTT CASSPRLAGGTGELFF
TRBJ2-1 TRBD2 few TRBV24-1 TGTGCCACCAGTGACCCCAAAACACTAGCGGGTCGAGTCTACAATGAGCAGTTCTTC CATSDPKTLAGRVYNEQFF
TRBJ1-1 - many TRBV2 TGTGCCACCCCACAGGTTACGGGGGGAGCTTTCTTT CATPQVTGGAFF
TRBJ1-2 - many TRBV6-1 TGTGCCAGCAGTAACGGGGGTGTCTGGGGCTACACCTTC CASSNGGVWGYTF
TRBJ1-4 - many TRBV5-8 TGTGCCAGCAGCTTGGGGTCTGGGAACGTGGCTAATGAAAAACTGTTTTTT CASSLGSGNVANEKLFF
TRBJ1-2 - - TRBV11-1 TGTGCCAGCAGCCCCTCGTCCGGCTATGGCTACACCTTC CASSPSSGYGYTF
TRBJ2-7 TRBD2 many TRBV20-1 TGCAGTGCTGACCGGGGACTAGCTGCGTACGAGCAGTACTTC CSADRGLAAYEQYF
TRBJ2-5 - - TRBV3-1 TGTGCCAGCAGCCAAGGTCTCGGCGACGGCAGGGAGACCCAGTACTTC CASSQGLGDGRETQYF
TRBJ1-1 - few TRBV19 TGTGCCAGTAAGTCAGGGTGGGTGAACACTGAAGCTTTCTTT CASKSGWVNTEAFF